These 8 T cell receptor beta chains were sequenced from one sample in a study of blood T cell repertoires in COVID-19. Sequencing was performed with immunoSEQ multiplex PCR; in TCRdb, only in-frame clones are kept and a portion is missing. This sample has 200,000 or so clones, with about 80% found just once. Sequenced: peripheral blood. Source of these receptors: a human donor with acute or convalescent COVID-19. The donor label of this sample is uncertain.

CDR3 in DNA: TGCGCCAGCAGCTTGCGACCGGACAGGGCCCAGCCCCAGCATTTT. It yields the protein CASSLRPDRAQPQHF. V is TRBV5-1 and J is TRBJ1-5; 8 bases match TRBD1. Germline V gene sequence: CDR1 SGHRS, CDR2 YFSETQ. This CDR3 has 15 amino acids. V shed 1 base, J shed 7 bases, and the junction held 7 bases outside the gene matches.

The chain employs TRBV7-6 and TRBJ1-5; weak D call: TRBD1 (5 bases). V shed 7 bases and J shed 1 base, with 17 bases lying between them. Germline CDR1 SGHVS, CDR2 FNYEAQ. This CDR3 is 16 amino acids long. CDR3 nucleotide sequence: TGTGCCAGCACCCCTAGGCGCAGGGCCAGCAATCAGCCCCAGCATTTT. Its protein is CASTPRRRASNQPQHF.

Here the CDR3 reads CASANGVGTGELFF. The CDR3 DNA reads TGTGCCTCGGCGAACGGAGTGGGCACCGGGGAGCTGTTTTTT. The chain combines TRBV3-1 (or the pseudogene TRBV3-2) with TRBJ2-2; D gene unclear. Trimming pared 11 bases from V and 4 bases from J, leaving 17 bases between. Germline V gene lookup returns CDR1 LGHDT and CDR2 YNNKEL (reference sequence). The CDR3 totals 14 residues.

The gene calls are TRBV11-1 and TRBJ1-1; D perhaps matches TRBD1 (5 bases). The CDR3 loop spans 15 amino acids. The germline V and J ends were trimmed by 4 bases and 1 base, with 13 bases remaining between them. From germline, CDR1 is SGHAT and CDR2 FQDESV (reference sequence). Written as DNA, the CDR3 is TGTGCCAGCAGCTCGGGACTCATTAGGAACACTGAAGCTTTCTTT. This encodes CASSSGLIRNTEAFF.

V gene TRBV5-4 combines with J gene TRBJ2-2; D perhaps matches TRBD1 (6 bases). Trimming removed 2 bases at V and 1 base at J, with 15 bases between. Germline V gene data show CDR1 as SGHNT and CDR2 as YYREEE (reference sequence). The CDR3 sequence is 17 residues long. The CDR3 loop is CASSFRPGTQNTGELFF. The CDR3 DNA reads as TGTGCCAGCAGCTTCCGCCCAGGGACACAGAACACCGGGGAGCTGTTTTTT.

This sequence joins TRBV18 and TRBJ1-1; a weak D match, TRBD1 (6 bases). Trimming cost V 0 bases and J 4 bases, with 12 bases left between them. Germline V gives CDR1 KGHSH, CDR2 LQKENI. This CDR3 spans 15 amino acids. CDR3 nucleotide sequence: TGTGCCAGCTCACCACCGGGGGCAATGGGCACTGAAGCTTTCTTT. Translated, it gives CASSPPGAMGTEAFF.

V gene TRBV10-1 combines with J gene TRBJ2-1; TRBD2 aligns across 16 bases. Trimming cost V 3 bases and J 4 bases; bases outside gene matches: 12. CDR1 and CDR2 from the germline V gene are WNHNN and SYGVQD (reference sequence). The CDR3 extends over 20 amino acids. CDR3 DNA: TGCGCCAGCAGTGATGGAAGGGGACTAGCGGGAGGGAGCAGGTACAATGAGCAGTTCTTC. This gives the protein CASSDGRGLAGGSRYNEQFF.

The CDR3 DNA reads as TGTGCCAGCAGTGGTAATGGACTACGCACAGATACGCAGTATTTT. Translated, it gives CASSGNGLRTDTQYF. The chain has TRBV2 and TRBJ2-3, with D perhaps matching TRBD2 (6 bases). Trimming left V 4 bases short and J 1 base short, with 12 bases between. There are 15 residues in the CDR3. Germline V CDR1 and CDR2: SNHLY, FYNNEI.